These 31 T cell receptor beta chains were sequenced from one sample in a study of T cell changes during pregnancy in multiple sclerosis. Sequencing was performed with immunoSEQ multiplex PCR; in TCRdb, only in-frame clones are kept and a portion is missing. The data show approximately 53,000 clones, 80% to 95% seen once. This sample comprised CD4+ T cells from peripheral blood mononuclear cells, obtained after pregnancy. The receptors come from a female donor in good health, enrolled as a control in a pregnancy study.

The rearrangement uses TRBV4-1 and TRBJ2-7, with TRBD2 as a possible D gene (6 bases). The V and J ends lost 2 bases and 3 bases respectively, with 11 bases between them. Looked up from germline, CDR1 is MGHRA and CDR2 is YSYEKL. The CDR3 runs to 14 residues. In nucleotides, the CDR3 is TGCGCCAGCAGCCAACCCCGGAGGGGCTACGAGCAGTACTTC. It codes for CASSQPRRGYEQYF.

The J gene is TRBJ2-3, the V gene TRBV5-4, with D perhaps TRBD1 (6 bases). Germline lookup yields CDR1 SGHNT and CDR2 YYREEE (reference sequence). The CDR3 is 18 amino acids. V was cut by 3 bases and J by 0 bases, with 20 bases left in between. DNA of the CDR3: TGTGCCAGCAGCTCCAACTCTGACAGGCTCACTAGCACAGATACGCAGTATTTT. The encoded protein is CASSSNSDRLTSTDTQYF.

V is TRBV5-1 and J is TRBJ1-5, with unresolved D. This CDR3 region has 15 residues. Germline values: CDR1 SGHRS, CDR2 YFSETQ. V was shortened by 0 bases and J by 0 bases, with 7 bases between the two germline ends. The CDR3 DNA reads TGCGCCAGCAGCTTGGGAGGGATTAGCAATCAGCCCCAGCATTTT. Translation: CASSLGGISNQPQHF.

The gene calls are TRBV7-2 and TRBJ2-1, with 7 bases identical to TRBD2. Per germline, CDR1 SGHTA and CDR2 FQGNSA. The CDR3 length is 16 residues. With V trimmed by 2 bases and J by 0 bases, 4 bases remained unmatched. CDR3 sequence: CASSLRGDSSYNEQFF. The CDR3 bases are TGTGCCAGCAGCTTACGGGGGGATAGCTCCTACAATGAGCAGTTCTTC.

The gene calls are TRBV14 and TRBJ1-1; the D gene is possibly TRBD1 (6 bases). V dropped 4 bases and J dropped 10 bases, with 22 bases sitting between them. The CDR3 consists of 15 residues. Germline V CDR1 and CDR2: SGHDN, FVKESK. This CDR3 is CASSLRTGGGATAFF. The CDR3 nucleotides are TGTGCCAGCAGCCTAAGAACGGGCGGGGGCGCGACAGCTTTCTTT.

The table lists this clone with a count of one. The genes are TRBV4-2 and TRBJ1-5; maybe TRBD1 (6 bases). The germline CDR1 and CDR2 sequences are LGHNA and YNFKEQ. The length of the CDR3 is 17 residues. V lost 0 bases and J 2 bases, leaving 14 bases between the germline ends. The CDR3 bases are TGTGCCAGCAGCCAAGAAGTACGGGGGGCGGGCAATCAGCCCCAGCATTTT. Translation gives CASSQEVRGAGNQPQHF.

The chain joins TRBV19 to TRBJ2-2; 8 nucleotides align to TRBD2. Losses at the gene ends were 7 bases for V and 0 bases for J; bases not matched to a gene: 7. Germline V lookup: CDR1 LNHDA, CDR2 SQIVND (reference sequence). The CDR3 spans 16 residues. CDR3 bases: TGTGCCAGTAACGGGGGGGCTCAGGCGAACACCGGGGAGCTGTTTTTT. Translating it yields CASNGGAQANTGELFF. Combining the CDR3 with reference TRBV19 and TRBJ2-2 gives the whole variable domain DGGITQSPKYLFRKEGQNVTLSCEQNLNHDAMYWYRQDPGQGLRLIYYSQIVNDFQKGDIAEGYSVSREKKESFPLTVTSAQKNPTAFYLCASNGGAQANTGELFFGEGSRLTVL.

The rearrangement uses TRBV6-6 and TRBJ2-4; 8 nucleotides match TRBD1. The CDR3 contains 14 residues. V was clipped by 4 bases and J by 4 bases; unmatched bases: 3. Germline lookup yields CDR1 MNHNY and CDR2 SVGAGI (reference sequence). In nucleotides, the CDR3 is TGTGCCAGCAGTTTGGGACAGGTTAAAAACATTCAGTACTTC. Translation gives CASSLGQVKNIQYF.

A single count supports this clone. The V gene is TRBV2, the J gene TRBJ2-2; TRBD1 matches at 8 bases. The CDR3 has 18 amino acids. Germline loops: CDR1 SNHLY, CDR2 FYNNEI. J gave up 7 bases and V 6 bases, and 19 bases lay outside the gene matches. The CDR3 protein is CASRRSAWGDRRDGELFF. The CDR3, as DNA: TGTGCCAGCAGGAGGTCGGCTTGGGGGGACAGGAGGGACGGGGAGCTGTTTTTT.

The rearrangement links TRBV5-8 to TRBJ1-4, with 10 bases aligning to TRBD1. The trim removed 5 bases at V and 7 bases at J, leaving 11 bases unmatched. Per the germline V gene, CDR1 is SGHTS and CDR2 is YDEGEE. This CDR3 contains 16 residues. CDR3 amino acids: CASSTGTGDKFEKLFF. CDR3 DNA: TGTGCCAGCAGTACCGGGACAGGGGACAAGTTTGAAAAACTGTTTTTT.

The J gene is TRBJ2-2, the V gene TRBV6-1; D is unclear. The CDR3 has 15 amino acids. V lost 3 bases to trimming and J lost 0 bases, with 8 bases between them. Germline V lookup: CDR1 MNHNS, CDR2 SASEGT. The CDR3 sequence is CASSDATANTGELFF. The DNA of the CDR3 is TGTGCCAGCAGTGATGCCACAGCGAACACCGGGGAGCTGTTTTTT.

The chain combines TRBV15 with TRBJ2-1, with a weak D call TRBD2 (6 bases). CDR1 and CDR2 from the germline V gene are LNHNV and YYDKDF (reference sequence). CDR3 length: 17 residues. V was cut by 5 bases and J by 2 bases, with 19 bases left in between. The chain's CDR3 is CATSGGPGGGAYNEQFF. CDR3 nucleotide sequence: TGTGCCACCAGCGGAGGGCCTGGCGGCGGGGCCTACAATGAGCAGTTCTTC. The full variable domain, in which reference TRBV15 and TRBJ2-1 provide the parts outside the CDR3, is DAMVIQNPRYQVTQFGKPVTLSCSQTLNHNVMYWYQQKSSQAPKLLFHYYDKDFNNEADTPDNFQSRRPNTSFCFLDIRSPGLGDTAMYLCATSGGPGGGAYNEQFFGPGTRLTVL.

The chain employs TRBV28 and TRBJ1-2, with D possibly being TRBD1 (5 bases). Germline CDR1 reads MDHEN; CDR2 reads SYDVKM. V gave up 10 bases and J gave up 1 base, with 19 bases separating them. CDR3 length equals 15 residues. CDR3: CATTADAGGNYGYTF. In DNA form, the CDR3 reads TGTGCCACGACGGCGGATGCGGGGGGTAACTATGGCTACACCTTC.

CDR3 residues: CASSSGRLYGYTF. DNA of the CDR3: TGTGCCAGCAGTTCTGGCCGACTATATGGCTACACCTTC. This chain links TRBV27 with TRBJ1-2; no clear D. CDR3 length: 13 amino acids. The germline V and J ends were trimmed by 4 bases and 5 bases, with 11 bases remaining between them. Germline V CDR1 and CDR2: MNHEY, SMNVEV (reference sequence).

The chain is built from TRBV7-3 and TRBJ2-5; D gene uncertain. The germline gives CDR1 SGHTA, CDR2 FQGTGA. CDR3 length: 13 amino acids. V was trimmed by 5 bases and J by 0 bases, leaving 7 bases between them. CDR3 bases: TGTGCCAGCAGCCCCTCGTACCAAGAGACCCAGTACTTC. Translation: CASSPSYQETQYF. Looking up the rest from reference TRBV7-3 and TRBJ2-5 gives the full variable domain: GAGVSQTPSNKVTEKGKYVELRCDPISGHTALYWYRQSLGQGPEFLIYFQGTGAADDSGLPNDRFFAVRPEGSVSTLKIQRTERGDSAVYLCASSPSYQETQYFGPGTRLLVL.

The chain uses TRBV28 and TRBJ2-5; tentatively, D is TRBD1 (5 bases). Per germline, CDR1 MDHEN and CDR2 SYDVKM. The CDR3 loop spans 13 amino acids. Trimming took off 6 bases at V and 5 bases at J, with 13 bases between the two ends. CDR3 loop: CASRQQDRETQYF. In DNA, the CDR3 is TGTGCCAGCAGGCAACAGGATAGGGAGACCCAGTACTTC.

The J gene is TRBJ2-3, the V gene TRBV27, with D possibly matching TRBD2 (6 bases). Germline V CDR1 and CDR2: MNHEY, SMNVEV (reference sequence). The CDR3 is 13 amino acids. V dropped 0 bases and J dropped 11 bases, with 12 bases sitting between them. DNA for the CDR3: TGTGCCAGCAGTTTATCCGGGGTGGGGGGGCAGTATTTT. It translates to CASSLSGVGGQYF.

The rearrangement links TRBV10-3 to TRBJ2-3; 9 bases are shared with TRBD2. There are 15 residues in the CDR3. Trimming took 7 bases from V and 0 from J; bases not matched to a gene: 5. Germline V gene data show CDR1 as ENHRY and CDR2 as SYGVKD. CDR3 nucleotide sequence: TGTGCCATCAACAGGGGACTAGCTAGCACAGATACGCAGTATTTT. The encoded protein is CAINRGLASTDTQYF.

V and J are TRBV11-3 and TRBJ2-7; 16 bases align to TRBD2. The CDR3 length is 17 residues. Germline CDR1 SGHNT, CDR2 YENEEA. The V gene end was trimmed by 5 bases and the J gene end by 5 bases; junction bases not matched to a gene: 9. The CDR3 DNA reads as TGTGCCAGCAGCCTCGGGACTAGCGGGGGGGCCATCGACGAGCAGTACTTC. Amino acid sequence: CASSLGTSGGAIDEQYF.

The rearrangement links TRBV28 to TRBJ1-1, with 8 nucleotides matching TRBD1. V shed 4 bases, J shed 5 bases, and the junction held 12 bases outside the gene matches. The germline V gene encodes CDR1 MDHEN and CDR2 SYDVKM. The CDR3 has 16 residues. The chain's CDR3 is CASSSEQGGSLTEAFF. The CDR3 nucleotides are TGTGCCAGCAGTTCGGAACAGGGGGGCTCGCTTACTGAAGCTTTCTTT.

This chain joins TRBV13 and TRBJ2-7; TRBD2 aligns across 15 bases. There are 16 residues in the CDR3. The J segment lost 3 bases and the V segment lost 5 bases, leaving 5 bases of the junction unmatched. CDR1 is PRHDT and CDR2 is FYEKMQ in the germline V gene (reference sequence). The CDR3: CASSPRTSGRVYEQYF. CDR3 bases: TGTGCCAGCAGCCCTCGGACTAGCGGGAGGGTCTACGAGCAGTACTTC.

V gene TRBV11-3 combines with J gene TRBJ2-5; D is possibly TRBD1 (6 bases). With 5 bases removed from V and 5 bases from J, the gap between germline ends came to 15 bases. Germline lookup yields CDR1 SGHNT and CDR2 YENEEA. CDR3 size: 14 residues. CDR3 coding DNA: TGTGCCAGCAGCACACAACAGGGAATGGAGACCCAGTACTTC. Translated: CASSTQQGMETQYF.

The rearrangement uses TRBV5-4 and TRBJ1-3; 8 bases map to TRBD1. This CDR3 has 15 residues. The germline gives CDR1 SGHNT, CDR2 YYREEE (reference sequence). V was pared by 5 bases and J by 4 bases, with 8 bases of the junction left unmatched. The CDR3 loop reads CASRTGTGPGNTIYF. CDR3 nucleotide sequence: TGTGCCAGCAGAACCGGGACAGGACCAGGAAACACCATATATTTT.

The chain employs TRBV6-1 and TRBJ1-5, with D possibly TRBD1 on 5 matching bases. The CDR3 is made up of 14 amino acids. Trimming cost V 4 bases and J 6 bases, with 13 bases left between them. CDR1 and CDR2 from the germline V gene are MNHNS and SASEGT. The CDR3 nucleotides read TGTGCCAGCAGTGCGTCAGGGTTCGTTCAGCCCCAGCATTTT. Translation gives CASSASGFVQPQHF.

This CDR3 is CASSPPEETQYF. The CDR3 coding sequence is TGTGCCAGCTCACCACCTGAGGAGACCCAGTACTTC. The chain employs TRBV18 and TRBJ2-5; no clear D. The CDR3 has 12 amino acids. The V and J ends lost 0 bases and 5 bases respectively, with 4 bases between them. The germline V gene encodes CDR1 KGHSH and CDR2 LQKENI.

The chain combines TRBV7-6 with TRBJ1-3; D possibly corresponds to TRBD1 (5 bases). This CDR3 is 16 amino acids long. CDR1 and CDR2 (germline): SGHVS, FNYEAQ. The V and J ends lost 2 bases and 2 bases respectively, with 13 bases between them. CDR3 amino acids: CASSLSPTAAGNTIYF. The CDR3 DNA sequence: TGTGCCAGCAGCTTAAGCCCGACAGCCGCTGGAAACACCATATATTTT. The complete variable domain, with remaining parts taken from reference TRBV7-6 and TRBJ1-3, reads GAGVSQSPRYKVTKRGQDVALRCDPISGHVSLYWYRQALGQGPEFLTYFNYEAQQDKSGLPNDRFSAERPEGSISTLTIQRTEQRDSAMYRCASSLSPTAAGNTIYFGEGSWLTVV.

The V gene is TRBV15, the J gene TRBJ1-5, with D maybe TRBD1 (5 bases). CDR1 LNHNV and CDR2 YYDKDF come from the germline V gene (reference sequence). The V gene lost 5 bases and the J gene lost 3 bases, with 8 bases spanning the gap. The CDR3 totals 13 residues. The DNA of the CDR3 is TGTGCCACCAGCCTAGGGGCCAATCAGCCCCAGCATTTT. It encodes CATSLGANQPQHF.

The chain employs TRBV15 and TRBJ1-1, with D perhaps TRBD1 (5 bases). The CDR3 consists of 16 residues. V lost 0 bases, J lost 3 bases, and 14 bases lay in between. Germline CDR1 and CDR2: LNHNV and YYDKDF (reference sequence). This CDR3 reads CATSRDLARGHTEAFF. The DNA of the CDR3 is TGTGCCACCAGCAGAGATCTCGCTAGGGGCCACACTGAAGCTTTCTTT.

The chain couples TRBV19 to TRBJ2-3; D is perhaps TRBD2 (5 bases). The CDR3 has 16 amino acids. The V and J ends lost 6 bases and 2 bases respectively, with 18 bases between them. Germline V gene lookup returns CDR1 LNHDA and CDR2 SQIVND (reference sequence). The DNA for the CDR3 is TGTGCCAGTAGCCCCGGAGGCACCTTCTCCACAGATACGCAGTATTTT. Its protein product is CASSPGGTFSTDTQYF.

V usage is TRBV5-6 and J usage is TRBJ1-2; weak D call: TRBD1 (6 bases). The CDR3 is made up of 16 amino acids. Germline values: CDR1 SGHDT, CDR2 YYEEEE. Trimming stripped 1 base from V and 5 bases from J, with 18 bases between. The CDR3 here is CASSLLGDKTLYGYTF. CDR3 DNA: TGTGCCAGCAGCTTGCTTGGGGACAAAACTTTATATGGCTACACCTTC.

The genes are TRBV7-9 and TRBJ2-7; D possibly corresponds to TRBD1 (6 bases). V dropped 6 bases and J dropped 2 bases, with 8 bases sitting between them. CDR1 SEHNR and CDR2 FQNEAQ come from the germline V gene (reference sequence). CDR3 length equals 12 residues. Here the CDR3 reads CASRRDTYEQYF. CDR3 DNA sequence: TGTGCCAGCAGAAGGGACACCTACGAGCAGTACTTC.